The clone carrying this T cell receptor (beta chain) was detected a few times. The record originates from a study of human T cells and chemical hapten exposure. The CDR3 sequence is 18 residues long. In germline, CDR1 is MNHEY, CDR2 SVGAGI. V trimming: 1 base; J trimming: 1 base; junction bases outside the gene matches: 10. A single record per CDR3 protein comes from TCRdb applying MiXCR to the RACE reads. The data hold tens of thousands of distinct CDR3 sequences, with roughly a tenth observed a single time. Documented time point: patch test 1, 2 weeks after DPC sensitization. Documented treatment: therapeutic diphenylcyclopropenone sensitization with weekly scalp DPC. Every patch test was put on after a blood sample was taken.

The chain joins TRBV6-5 to TRBJ1-1; TRBD1 matches at 9 bases. This TCR was sampled from a woman in her forties or fifties with alopecia areata. Some clones in this sample may be carry-over from other donors' samples. The material sequenced was whole blood, taken in connection with sensitization to the hapten diphenylcyclopropenone (DPC). Here the CDR3 reads CASSYCVGQGCRNTEAFF. The CDR3 bases are TGTGCCAGCAGTTACTGTGTGGGACAGGGATGTAGGAACACTGAAGCTTTCTTT.